These 9 T cell receptor beta chains originate from one sample sequenced in a study of cytomegalovirus exposure and HLA in healthy donors. PCR used 60 Vbeta primers and 13 Jbeta primers. Assay: immunoSEQ multiplex PCR; the TCRdb copy retains only in-frame clones and omits some. The profile covers some 120,000 clones, with under 90% appearing a single time and 3.9% taken by the ten largest. Material for sequencing was PBMCs. These receptors all stem from a woman aged 30 to 39 in good health and CMV-seronegative.

The genes are TRBV27 and TRBJ1-2, with D unresolved. V shed 6 bases and J shed 0 bases, with 8 bases lying between them. Germline loops: CDR1 MNHEY, CDR2 SMNVEV (reference sequence). This CDR3 region has 13 residues. CDR3 amino acids: CASRIGANYGYTF. The CDR3, as DNA: TGTGCCAGCAGGATAGGAGCTAACTATGGCTACACCTTC.

The rearrangement links TRBV7-2 to TRBJ1-2, with 8 bases matching TRBD1. CDR3 length: 16 amino acids. The ends lost 2 bases at V and 8 bases at J; junction bases unmatched: 13. In germline, CDR1 is SGHTA, CDR2 FQGNSA. CDR3 region: CASSLWAGQGESGYTF. The CDR3 nucleotides are TGTGCCAGCAGCTTATGGGCAGGACAGGGAGAGTCGGGCTACACCTTC. Full variable domain (missing parts from reference TRBV7-2 and TRBJ1-2): GAGVSQSPSNKVTEKGKDVELRCDPISGHTALYWYRQSLGQGLEFLIYFQGNSAPDKSGLPSDRFSAERTGGSVSTLTIQRTQQEDSAVYLCASSLWAGQGESGYTFGSGTRLTVV.

The chain couples TRBV9 to TRBJ2-1, with D possibly matching TRBD2 (5 bases). V was cut by 0 bases and J by 5 bases, with 12 bases left in between. There are 15 residues in the CDR3. CDR1 is SGDLS, CDR2 YYNGEE, per germline. The CDR3 spells CASSVGGVGNNEQFF. The CDR3 DNA sequence: TGTGCCAGCAGCGTAGGGGGAGTTGGTAACAATGAGCAGTTCTTC.

The chain uses TRBV6-4 and TRBJ1-2; D may be TRBD1 (5 bases). V gave up 4 bases and J gave up 2 bases, with 11 bases separating them. CDR1 and CDR2 from the germline V gene are MRHNA and SNTAGT. CDR3 length equals 14 residues. The CDR3 region is CASSVNRSNYGYTF. DNA of the CDR3: TGTGCCAGCAGTGTTAACAGGTCGAACTATGGCTACACCTTC.

The gene calls are TRBV20-1 and TRBJ1-4; D gene uncertain. Trimming took 2 bases from V and 8 from J, leaving 3 bases between them. The germline V gene encodes CDR1 DFQATT and CDR2 SNEGSKA (reference sequence). The CDR3 totals 10 residues. The DNA for the CDR3 is TGCAGTGCTAGACTGGAAAAACTGTTTTTT. This gives the protein CSARLEKLFF.

V is TRBV5-1 and J is TRBJ2-2, with a tentative D call TRBD2 (6 bases). V was shortened by 0 bases and J by 13 bases, with 13 bases between the two germline ends. The CDR3 runs to 13 residues. Germline values: CDR1 SGHRS, CDR2 YFSETQ. CDR3 in amino acids: CASSLEFGRPLFF. Here the CDR3 DNA reads TGCGCCAGCAGCTTGGAATTCGGGAGACCGCTGTTTTTT.

The chain combines TRBV4-1 with TRBJ1-4; 9 bases are a match to TRBD1. The CDR3 runs 15 residues. CDR1 and CDR2 (germline): MGHRA, YSYEKL. Trimming took 0 bases from V and 8 from J; bases not matched to a gene: 4. The CDR3 loop is CASSQDLTGGEKLFF. The CDR3 coding sequence is TGCGCCAGCAGCCAAGATCTAACAGGGGGCGAAAAACTGTTTTTT.

The V and J genes are TRBV7-8 and TRBJ2-7; D possibly corresponds to TRBD2 (5 bases). Deletions cut 5 bases from V and 6 bases from J, with 11 bases between. Per germline, CDR1 SGHVS and CDR2 FQNEAQ. This CDR3 contains 12 residues. CDR3 in amino acids: CASSPRGIEQYF. DNA for the CDR3: TGTGCCAGCAGCCCAAGAGGGATCGAGCAGTACTTC.

CDR3 region: CATRLAIREQYF. The CDR3, as DNA: TGTGCCACTCGACTAGCGATCCGGGAGCAGTACTTC. The chain joins TRBV28 to TRBJ2-7; 8 nucleotides match TRBD2. CDR1 MDHEN and CDR2 SYDVKM come from the germline V gene. The J segment lost 7 bases and the V segment lost 10 bases, leaving 9 bases of the junction unmatched. There are 12 residues in the CDR3.